The rows below give T cell receptor beta chains drawn from one sample of a study of tumor-infiltrating lymphocytes in primary liver carcinoma. Using its own MiXCR run on the multiplex PCR reads, TCRdb lists one record per CDR3 protein. Among 180,000 or so distinct CDR3 sequences listed, over 50% were seen once. Sequencing input: peripheral blood. Receptor source: a man in his forties with primary liver carcinoma and hepatitis B virus infection. Both conserved end residues are part of each CDR3.

TRBV30	TRBJ2-4	CAWSVGNIQYF
TRBV11-2	TRBJ2-2	CDSRDGLNTGELFF
TRBV6-1	TRBJ2-1	CASSEPSSRLAGAHEQFF
TRBV11-1	TRBJ2-5	CANSLNEQGSGETQYF
TRBV10-3	TRBJ2-7	CVISWLADHEQYF
TRBV10-3	TRBJ2-5	CAISADRGVETQYF
TRBV6-5	TRBJ1-1	CASSYSKYRDTEAFF
TRBV7-9	TRBJ2-7	CASNTNHEQYF
TRBV19	TRBJ2-5	CASSTLGGGQETQYF
TRBV6-5	TRBJ1-4	CASSYDGGGREKLFF
TRBV11-2	TRBJ1-3	CASSTPPVTTIYF
TRBV6-1	TRBJ1-1	CASSPSYARTEAFF
TRBV30	TRBJ1-1	CAWSWGVTEAFF
TRBV28	TRBJ2-7	CASSPRDSSYDQYF
TRBV10-2	TRBJ2-7	CASSEGARYEQYF
TRBV28	TRBJ2-5	CTSSTPPFLAGRETQYF
TRBV4-2	TRBJ2-1	CTSSPRTGGNNEQFF
TRBV4-2	TRBJ2-3	CASRQEVGQDTQYF
TRBV30	TRBJ2-7	CAWSPVDYEQYF
TRBV6-1	TRBJ2-2	CASKEGRGITGELFF
TRBV7-9	TRBJ2-1	CASSLVALAGGTHNEQFF
TRBV11-2	TRBJ2-1	CASNHDLRVKFF
TRBV29-1	TRBJ1-4	CSVRTGATNEKLFF
TRBV25-1	TRBJ2-7	CASRDRTTVKQYF
TRBV4-1	TRBJ2-3	CASSQDPWRASDTQYF
TRBV29-1	TRBJ2-7	CSVQALTGSYEQYF
TRBV6-5	TRBJ2-5	CASSYSETGWQETQYF
TRBV28	TRBJ2-1	CATRLAGNYNEQFF
TRBV12-3/TRBV12-4	TRBJ1-2	CAGSSIQPGADKYGYTF
TRBV7-9	TRBJ2-7	CTSSFGGGSYEQYF
TRBV29-1	TRBJ2-6	CSVEVSDSPSGANVLTF
TRBV10-3	TRBJ2-3	CAICGLAGGTDTQYF
TRBV6-5	TRBJ1-1	CASSQRVGPTFTEAFF
TRBV29-1	TRBJ1-5	CSVYTDLNQPQHF
TRBV4-1	TRBJ1-1	CASKIDTEAFF
TRBV4-1	TRBJ2-5	CASSPLLGREAQYF
TRBV11-1	TRBJ2-1	CASSVSLAGAGNEQFF
TRBV4-1	TRBJ2-2	CASSQGVGRELFF
TRBV29-1	TRBJ1-3	CSVEGTAPSSGNTIYF
TRBV6-1	TRBJ2-1	CASLEAGEHNEQFF
TRBV11-2	TRBJ2-5	CASSSCDRAVETQYF
TRBV7-9	TRBJ2-7	CASSFIYEQYF
TRBV11-2	TRBJ1-1	CASIFTANTEAFF
TRBV4-2	TRBJ2-3	CASSLGGSSTDTQYF